Shown below are 20 T cell receptor beta chains from a single sample sequenced in a study of T cells after yellow fever vaccination. TCRdb recomputed calls from the 5' RACE reads with MiXCR, one row per CDR3 protein. Of 100,000 or so distinct CDR3 sequences detected, more than 7.5% appear once; the ten largest clones hold over 15%. Sequencing was performed on CD8+ T cells not binding an NS4B(214-222) dextramer, sorted from PBMCs, taken about 2 weeks after the first yellow fever vaccination. These receptors were obtained from a man between 18 and 29 years old who received the YFV17D yellow fever vaccine.

This clonotype was seen a handful of times. The CDR3 sequence is CASSLAGDQPQHF. CDR3 DNA sequence: TGTGCCAGCAGTTTAGCGGGAGACCAGCCCCAGCATTTT. The rearrangement links TRBV27 to TRBJ1-5, with no clear D. Germline CDR1 reads MNHEY; CDR2 reads SMNVEV (reference sequence). V lost 2 bases to trimming and J lost 7 bases, with 9 bases between them. This CDR3 comprises 13 residues.

A few counts support this clonotype. This chain uses TRBV12-3 or TRBV12-4 with TRBJ2-1; maybe TRBD2 (5 bases). The CDR3 contains 12 residues. With 7 bases removed from V and 8 bases from J, the gap between germline ends came to 12 bases. The CDR3 DNA sequence: TGTGCCAGCACTATCGGGAACGATGAGCAGTTCTTC. Translation: CASTIGNDEQFF.

The genes are TRBV18 and TRBJ2-5; 7 bases align to TRBD1. The germline V gene has CDR1 KGHSH and CDR2 LQKENI. Trimming removed 4 bases from V and 3 bases from J; junction bases left unmatched: 11. The CDR3 runs 16 residues. CDR3 residues: CASSHVHRGMEETQYF. The CDR3, as DNA: TGTGCCAGCTCACACGTTCACAGGGGTATGGAAGAGACCCAGTACTTC.

The gene calls are TRBV19 and TRBJ2-2; 8 bases fit TRBD2. CDR1 is LNHDA, CDR2 SQIVND, per germline (reference sequence). The CDR3 consists of 16 residues. V shed 5 bases and J 2 bases; nucleotides not matched to a gene: 7. CDR3 bases: TGTGCCAGTAGTTTACCGGGGGGGCAAAACACCGGGGAGCTGTTTTTT. This gives the protein CASSLPGGQNTGELFF.

CDR3 in amino acids: CASSLGSLPYEQYF. In DNA form, the CDR3 reads TGTGCCAGCAGCTTGGGCAGCCTACCCTACGAGCAGTACTTC. The chain is built from TRBV5-4 and TRBJ2-7; unclear D gene. The CDR3 length is 14 residues. Germline CDR1 and CDR2: SGHNT and YYREEE (reference sequence). The ends were cut back, 0 bases at V and 2 bases at J, with 9 bases in the middle.

In this sample, this clonotype turned up many times. This rearrangement joins TRBV3-1 to TRBJ2-5, with D perhaps being TRBD1 or TRBD2 (5 bases each). V gave up 7 bases and J gave up 0 bases, with 12 bases separating them. Germline assignment: CDR1 LGHDT and CDR2 YNNKEL (reference sequence). The CDR3 contains 14 residues. This chain's CDR3 is CASNPGRYQETQYF. DNA for the CDR3: TGTGCCAGCAACCCGGGACGATACCAAGAGACCCAGTACTTC.

This clonotype was seen a handful of times. The V and J genes are TRBV20-1 and TRBJ1-1, with D unclear. Germline V CDR1 and CDR2: DFQATT, SNEGSKA (reference sequence). V was shortened by 5 bases and J by 0 bases, with 7 bases between the two germline ends. The CDR3 totals 12 residues. Written as DNA, the CDR3 is TGCAGTGCTCCAAATTTGAACACTGAAGCTTTCTTT. Protein: CSAPNLNTEAFF.

This clonotype has a handful of counts. In DNA, the CDR3 is TGTGCCAGCAGACGAGGAGGGATTTGGAATGAGCAGTTCTTC. It specifies CASRRGGIWNEQFF. The chain uses TRBV14 and TRBJ2-1, with TRBD2 as a possible D gene (6 bases). This CDR3 has 14 residues. Trimming shortened V by 6 bases and J by 7 bases, and 16 bases separated the two germline ends. CDR1 and CDR2 (germline): SGHDN, FVKESK.

V is TRBV6-2 or TRBV6-3 and J is TRBJ2-2; 10 nucleotides align to TRBD2. The germline V gene has CDR1 MNHEY and CDR2 SVGEGT. The trim removed 6 bases at V and 1 base at J, leaving 8 bases unmatched. This CDR3 contains 17 residues. CDR3 amino acids: CASRPVAGGLNTGELFF. CDR3 in DNA: TGTGCCAGCAGGCCCGTAGCGGGGGGCCTGAACACCGGGGAGCTGTTTTTT.

This chain joins TRBV23-1 and TRBJ2-3; 10 positions agree with TRBD1. TRBV23-1 is noted as an ORF with a role that remains uncertain. Trimming took 4 bases from V and 2 from J; bases not matched to a gene: 15. The CDR3 sequence is 19 residues long. DNA for the CDR3: TGCGCCAGCAGTCCTCACACGAGGGGGGACAGGGGCCACACAGATACGCAGTATTTT. This codes for CASSPHTRGDRGHTDTQYF.

The chain combines TRBV5-6 with TRBJ2-3; D gene ambiguous. The germline V gene has CDR1 SGHDT and CDR2 YYEEEE. The CDR3 runs 13 residues. Trimming took off 4 bases at V and 4 bases at J, with 10 bases between the two ends. The DNA for the CDR3 is TGTGCCAGCAGCGACCTGGGTGCAGATACGCAGTATTTT. Amino acids: CASSDLGADTQYF.

The V and J genes are TRBV12-3 or TRBV12-4 and TRBJ1-1; D unresolved. The ends were cut back, 6 bases at V and 6 bases at J, with 20 bases in the middle. CDR3 length: 15 amino acids. The chain's CDR3 is CASSPFSLRGAEAFF. CDR3 coding DNA: TGTGCCAGCAGCCCATTTTCCCTTCGCGGCGCTGAAGCTTTCTTT.

The DNA of the CDR3 is TGTGCCAGTACCTCAACCGCAGGGCGAAAACTGTTTTTT. As protein: CASTSTAGRKLFF. The chain has TRBV19 and TRBJ1-4, with a tentative D call TRBD1 (5 bases). Looked up from germline, CDR1 is LNHDA and CDR2 is SQIVND (reference sequence). The CDR3 has 13 amino acids. Trimming removed 7 bases at V and 10 bases at J, with 16 bases between.

This chain uses TRBV7-9 with TRBJ2-3; TRBD2 aligns across 9 bases. The germline CDR1 and CDR2 sequences are SEHNR and FQNEAQ (reference sequence). With 5 bases clipped from V and 2 bases from J, the junction kept 5 bases outside the gene matches. There are 15 residues in the CDR3. DNA for the CDR3: TGTGCCAGCAGCCCGCGGGGGGGTAACACAGATACGCAGTATTTT. It specifies CASSPRGGNTDTQYF.

Details on this clonotype: This could be a read error, since a much larger clone is one nucleotide away. V usage is TRBV3-1 and J usage is TRBJ2-2; D might be TRBD2 (6 bases). CDR1 LGHDT and CDR2 YNNKEL come from the germline V gene (reference sequence). The CDR3 is 16 residues long. This CDR3 reads CASSPPGEPGTGKLFF. The CDR3 bases are TGTGCCAGCAGCCCCCCGGGGGAGCCCGGGACCGGGAAGCTGTTTTTT.

The chain links TRBV29-1 to TRBJ2-1, with D possibly matching TRBD2 (5 bases). V was shortened by 3 bases and J by 0 bases, with 9 bases between the two germline ends. There are 14 residues in the CDR3. Germline CDR1 and CDR2: SQVTM and ANQGSEA. This CDR3 reads CSVDLRGSYNEQFF. Written as DNA, the CDR3 is TGCAGCGTTGACCTCCGGGGCTCCTACAATGAGCAGTTCTTC.

This clonotype was recorded a few times. The rearrangement uses TRBV11-3 and TRBJ2-7; 7 bases fit TRBD1. From germline, CDR1 is SGHNT and CDR2 YENEEA. The ends lost 4 bases at V and 2 bases at J; junction bases unmatched: 5. The length of the CDR3 is 14 residues. DNA for the CDR3: TGTGCCAGCAGCTCCCGGGACAGCCCCTACGAGCAGTACTTC. This sequence encodes CASSSRDSPYEQYF. Supplemented by reference TRBV11-3 and TRBJ2-7, the full variable domain reads EAGVVQSPRYKIIEKKQPVAFWCNPISGHNTLYWYLQNLGQGPELLIRYENEEAVDDSQLPKDRFSAERLKGVDSTLKIQPAELGDSAVYLCASSSRDSPYEQYFGPGTRLTVT.

The chain recombines TRBV25-1 with TRBJ2-1; D ambiguous. Per germline, CDR1 MGHDK and CDR2 SYGVNS. The CDR3 is 11 amino acids. Trimming pared 7 bases from V and 9 bases from J, leaving 10 bases between. The CDR3 loop reads CASTLVGEQFF. The CDR3 bases are TGTGCCAGCACCCTAGTGGGTGAGCAGTTCTTC.

The V and J genes are TRBV12-3 or TRBV12-4 and TRBJ2-3, with D unclear. The CDR3 runs to 16 residues. Deletions cut 5 bases from V and 1 base from J, with 16 bases between. CDR3 loop: CASSLPTSLGTDTQYF. The CDR3, as DNA: TGTGCCAGCAGTCTTCCGACCAGCTTGGGCACAGATACGCAGTATTTT.

The CDR3 is CASSQGQGSTEAFF. As DNA, the CDR3 is TGTGCCAGCAGCCAGGGACAGGGGAGCACTGAAGCTTTCTTT. The rearrangement uses TRBV7-6 and TRBJ1-1; 10 bases match TRBD1. V shed 5 bases and J 4 bases; nucleotides not matched to a gene: 4. The CDR3 is 14 amino acids. Germline values: CDR1 SGHVS, CDR2 FNYEAQ.